The 30 T cell receptor beta chains presented below share a single source sample, sequenced in a study of T cells in tuberculosis (dated by TCRdb to between 2018 and 2020). The sample's time point label, decoded: new active TB diagnosis, blood taken before or within 7 days of starting treatment. The library was prepared using the immunoSEQ multiplex PCR assay. The source is immuneACCESS, and TCRdb retained only in-frame sequences with V and J called. Part of the clones is not carried over; for the studies checked, unresolved V genes explain less than half of this, and the remainder is unexplained. The sample includes 30,000 to 40,000 clones, with 80% to 95% observed a single time. The ten largest clones capture 11% of the sample. The input for sequencing was PBMCs, taken at tuberculosis diagnosis. The receptors shown here come from an adult with tuberculosis.

The chain has TRBV7-3 and TRBJ2-2; D might be TRBD1 (6 bases). V was trimmed by 0 bases and J by 2 bases, leaving 13 bases between them. This CDR3 contains 17 residues. CDR1 is SGHTA, CDR2 FQGTGA, per germline. The CDR3 region has the DNA TGTGCCAGCAGCTTAACGGGGGCTGACCGTAACACCGGGGAGCTGTTTTTT. Translating gives CASSLTGADRNTGELFF.

This rearrangement joins TRBV7-3 to TRBJ1-1; D possibly corresponds to TRBD1 (5 bases). CDR3 length: 13 residues. The germline V gene encodes CDR1 SGHTA and CDR2 FQGTGA. Trimming removed 5 bases at V and 4 bases at J, with 11 bases between. Written as DNA, the CDR3 is TGTGCCAGCAGCCCGGGGGGATTCACTGAAGCTTTCTTT. Translated: CASSPGGFTEAFF.

This chain uses TRBV29-1 with TRBJ2-2; tentative D call: TRBD2 (6 bases). CDR3 length: 14 residues. The V end was cut by 4 bases, the J end by 0 bases, with 9 bases between. Looked up from germline, CDR1 is SQVTM and CDR2 is ANQGSEA. CDR3 sequence (DNA): TGCAGCGTTGGGGGGGTACCGAACACCGGGGAGCTGTTTTTT. Translated, it gives CSVGGVPNTGELFF.

The chain uses TRBV5-4 and TRBJ2-3; D remains ambiguous. V was pared by 0 bases and J by 2 bases, with 10 bases between. The CDR3 loop spans 15 amino acids. Germline V gene sequence: CDR1 SGHNT, CDR2 YYREEE (reference sequence). The CDR3 protein is CASSLDILSTDTQYF. In DNA, the CDR3 is TGTGCCAGCAGCTTGGATATCTTGTCCACAGATACGCAGTATTTT.

The J gene is TRBJ2-6, the V gene TRBV5-6; TRBD1 is a possible D gene (6 bases). V dropped 4 bases and J dropped 0 bases, with 11 bases sitting between them. Germline CDR1 reads SGHDT; CDR2 reads YYEEEE. The CDR3 runs 16 residues. The CDR3: CASSLGQSSGANVLTF. CDR3 nucleotide sequence: TGTGCCAGCAGCCTAGGACAGTCCTCTGGGGCCAACGTCCTGACTTTC.

The CDR3 region is CSAVLAGGPYEQYF. CDR3 sequence (DNA): TGCAGCGCGGTCCTAGCGGGGGGCCCCTACGAGCAGTACTTC. The gene calls are TRBV29-1 and TRBJ2-7; 11 positions match TRBD2. This CDR3 contains 14 residues. Germline V gene sequence: CDR1 SQVTM, CDR2 ANQGSEA. With V trimmed by 7 bases and J by 2 bases, 7 bases remained unmatched.

DNA of the CDR3: TGTGCCAGCAGCCCCCCCTCTAGCGGACACACAGATACGCAGTATTTT. Its protein product is CASSPPSSGHTDTQYF. The chain carries TRBV9 and TRBJ2-3; 7 positions match TRBD2. The germline V gene has CDR1 SGDLS and CDR2 YYNGEE. Trimming took 4 bases from V and 2 from J; bases not matched to a gene: 10. The CDR3 is 16 amino acids. Filled out from reference TRBV9 and TRBJ2-3, the complete variable domain reads DSGVTQTPKHLITATGQRVTLRCSPRSGDLSVYWYQQSLDQGLQFLIQYYNGEERAKGNILERFSAQQFPDLHSELNLSSLELGDSALYFCASSPPSSGHTDTQYFGPGTRLTVL.

V and J are TRBV7-3 and TRBJ2-1, with TRBD1 matching over 7 bases. J lost 6 bases, V lost 3 bases, and 5 bases had no gene match. The CDR3 is 14 amino acids. Germline CDR1 SGHTA, CDR2 FQGTGA. The CDR3 is CASSFGGQFNEQFF. Written as DNA, the CDR3 is TGTGCCAGCAGCTTTGGGGGACAGTTCAATGAGCAGTTCTTC. The full variable domain, completed using reference TRBV7-3 and TRBJ2-1, is GAGVSQTPSNKVTEKGKYVELRCDPISGHTALYWYRQSLGQGPEFLIYFQGTGAADDSGLPNDRFFAVRPEGSVSTLKIQRTERGDSAVYLCASSFGGQFNEQFFGPGTRLTVL.

The chain links TRBV5-1 to TRBJ2-7; TRBD1 matches at 8 bases. The germline gives CDR1 SGHRS, CDR2 YFSETQ. The CDR3 is 14 amino acids. J was trimmed by 3 bases and V by 2 bases; bases with no gene match: 4. The CDR3 DNA reads as TGCGCCAGCAGCTTTGAAGGACAGGGCTACGAGCAGTACTTC. It specifies CASSFEGQGYEQYF. Looking up the rest from reference TRBV5-1 and TRBJ2-7 gives the full variable domain: KAGVTQTPRYLIKTRGQQVTLSCSPISGHRSVSWYQQTPGQGLQFLFEYFSETQRNKGNFPGRFSGRQFSNSRSEMNVSTLELGDSALYLCASSFEGQGYEQYFGPGTRLTVT.

This chain joins TRBV9 and TRBJ2-1; a weak D match, TRBD2 (5 bases). CDR3 size: 16 residues. V gave up 4 bases and J gave up 1 base, with 15 bases separating them. Germline V CDR1 and CDR2: SGDLS, YYNGEE. Here the CDR3 reads CASSSGGSYSYNEQFF. The CDR3 DNA reads TGTGCCAGCAGCTCAGGAGGCTCGTATTCCTACAATGAGCAGTTCTTC. Full variable domain (remainder filled in from reference TRBV9 and TRBJ2-1): DSGVTQTPKHLITATGQRVTLRCSPRSGDLSVYWYQQSLDQGLQFLIQYYNGEERAKGNILERFSAQQFPDLHSELNLSSLELGDSALYFCASSSGGSYSYNEQFFGPGTRLTVL.

CDR3 in DNA: TGTGCCAGCAGCACCCCAATAGCGGGAGGCCCCTACAATGAGCAGTTCTTC. This encodes CASSTPIAGGPYNEQFF. V is TRBV9 and J is TRBJ2-1; 10 nucleotides agree with TRBD2. Germline V gene sequence: CDR1 SGDLS, CDR2 YYNGEE. Losses at the gene ends were 4 bases for V and 2 bases for J; bases not matched to a gene: 9. This CDR3 has 17 amino acids.

This chain connects TRBV27 to TRBJ1-1; 9 bases line up with TRBD1. The CDR3 covers 16 residues. Germline V gene sequence: CDR1 MNHEY, CDR2 SMNVEV (reference sequence). V shed 2 bases and J 0 bases; nucleotides not matched to a gene: 4. CDR3 residues: CASSLNGQGMNTEAFF. The CDR3, as DNA: TGTGCCAGCAGTTTAAACGGACAGGGGATGAACACTGAAGCTTTCTTT.

This clone was found once. V usage is TRBV2 and J usage is TRBJ2-7; possible D gene TRBD2, 5 bases. V was pared by 0 bases and J by 2 bases, with 17 bases between. The CDR3 spans 17 residues. CDR1 SNHLY and CDR2 FYNNEI come from the germline V gene. Here the CDR3 DNA reads TGTGCCAGCAGTGAAGCAATAACAGCGGCAACGACCTACGAGCAGTACTTC. Amino acids: CASSEAITAATTYEQYF.

The rearrangement joins TRBV5-1 to TRBJ1-4; D perhaps matches TRBD1 (5 bases). The V end lost 0 bases, the J end lost 8 bases, and 14 bases lay between the germline ends. CDR1 and CDR2 (germline): SGHRS, YFSETQ. There are 15 residues in the CDR3. CDR3: CASSLEGIHYEKLFF. CDR3 coding DNA: TGCGCCAGCAGCTTGGAGGGGATTCACTACGAAAAACTGTTTTTT.

In nucleotides, the CDR3 is TGTGCCAGCAGTCGGGGGTTAGCGGGGACCTACGAGCAGTACTTC. It codes for CASSRGLAGTYEQYF. This rearrangement joins TRBV27 to TRBJ2-7, with 8 bases that match TRBD2. The CDR3 covers 15 residues. CDR1 is MNHEY and CDR2 is SMNVEV in the germline V gene (reference sequence). The V gene end was trimmed by 5 bases and the J gene end by 2 bases; junction bases not matched to a gene: 8.

V is TRBV18 and J is TRBJ1-6; D possibly corresponds to TRBD1 (6 bases). V lost 3 bases, J lost 7 bases, and 13 bases lay in between. Germline CDR1 is KGHSH and CDR2 is LQKENI. The CDR3 length is 15 residues. The chain's CDR3 is CASSPSDTGNSPLHF. CDR3 nucleotide sequence: TGTGCCAGCTCACCTTCCGATACAGGGAATTCACCCCTCCACTTT. Using reference TRBV18 and TRBJ1-6 for the parts outside the CDR3, the full variable domain is NAGVMQNPRHLVRRRGQEARLRCSPMKGHSHVYWYRQLPEEGLKFMVYLQKENIIDESGMPKERFSAEFPKEGPSILRIQQVVRGDSAAYFCASSPSDTGNSPLHFGNGTRLTVT.

The chain links TRBV2 to TRBJ2-5; D call uncertain. Germline CDR1 and CDR2: SNHLY and FYNNEI. CDR3 size: 11 residues. With 7 bases removed from V and 1 base from J, the gap between germline ends came to 4 bases. The CDR3 DNA follows: TGTGCCAGCACCCTCCAAGAGACCCAGTACTTC. Its translation: CASTLQETQYF. Looking up the rest from reference TRBV2 and TRBJ2-5 gives the full variable domain: EPEVTQTPSHQVTQMGQEVILRCVPISNHLYFYWYRQILGQKVEFLVSFYNNEISEKSEIFDDQFSVERPDGSNFTLKIRSTKLEDSAMYFCASTLQETQYFGPGTRLLVL.

This chain uses TRBV5-1 with TRBJ2-2, with TRBD2 matching over 8 bases. The CDR3 has 15 residues. Unmatched junction bases numbered 7, after V lost 7 bases and J lost 2 bases. The V gene's germline CDR1 is SGHRS and CDR2 YFSETQ. CDR3 DNA: TGCGCCAGCGGGTTAGCGGGACCAAACACCGGGGAGCTGTTTTTT. Translating gives CASGLAGPNTGELFF. Supplemented by reference TRBV5-1 and TRBJ2-2, the full variable domain reads KAGVTQTPRYLIKTRGQQVTLSCSPISGHRSVSWYQQTPGQGLQFLFEYFSETQRNKGNFPGRFSGRQFSNSRSEMNVSTLELGDSALYLCASGLAGPNTGELFFGEGSRLTVL.

CDR3 bases: TGTGCCAGCAGCCGGGGACAGGGACGATCCACCTACGAGCAGTACTTC. Protein product: CASSRGQGRSTYEQYF. The rearrangement links TRBV7-9 to TRBJ2-7; 9 nucleotides match TRBD1. V trimming: 5 bases; J trimming: 2 bases; junction bases outside the gene matches: 10. Germline V gene sequence: CDR1 SEHNR, CDR2 FQNEAQ (reference sequence). This CDR3 is built from 16 residues.

The J gene is TRBJ2-5, the V gene TRBV7-6, with 9 bases aligning to TRBD1. The V and J ends lost 5 bases and 5 bases, in that order; junction bases with no gene match: 6. Germline lookup yields CDR1 SGHVS and CDR2 FNYEAQ. This CDR3 has 14 amino acids. CDR3 region: CASSPRTGVETQYF. CDR3 nucleotides: TGTGCCAGCAGCCCTCGGACAGGGGTGGAGACCCAGTACTTC.

This chain joins TRBV11-2 and TRBJ1-1, with 8 bases lining up with TRBD1. The CDR3 runs 17 residues. Germline V CDR1 and CDR2: SGHAT, FQNNGV. Unmatched junction bases numbered 11, after V lost 4 bases and J lost 1 base. The CDR3 spells CASSSRSGGEENTEAFF. Written as DNA, the CDR3 is TGTGCCAGCAGCTCGCGCTCAGGGGGCGAGGAGAACACTGAAGCTTTCTTT.

The chain is built from TRBV4-1 and TRBJ1-6; D perhaps matches TRBD1 (5 bases). The germline CDR1 and CDR2 sequences are MGHRA and YSYEKL. Between the trimmed V and J ends, which lost 3 bases and 6 bases, there was a span of 15 bases. The CDR3 has 16 amino acids. The CDR3 region is CASSQGDRNFNSPLHF. The CDR3 bases are TGCGCCAGCAGCCAGGGCGACAGAAATTTTAATTCACCCCTCCACTTT.

This chain joins TRBV6-5 and TRBJ2-6; 7 positions agree with TRBD2. Unmatched junction bases numbered 2, after V lost 4 bases and J lost 2 bases. The CDR3 loop spans 15 amino acids. In germline, CDR1 is MNHEY, CDR2 SVGAGI. CDR3 sequence (DNA): TGTGCCAGCAGTTCCGGGACTACTGGGGCCAACGTCCTGACTTTC. It is translated as CASSSGTTGANVLTF.

This chain joins TRBV5-1 and TRBJ1-2; no reliable D call. The CDR3 has 14 amino acids. Trimming stripped 0 bases from V and 3 bases from J, with 9 bases between. Germline lookup yields CDR1 SGHRS and CDR2 YFSETQ. CDR3: CASSLGVRDYGYTF. The CDR3 DNA is TGCGCCAGCAGCTTGGGTGTGAGAGACTATGGCTACACCTTC.

This clone was observed a single time. V gene TRBV5-1 combines with J gene TRBJ2-3; 7 nucleotides line up with TRBD1. Trimming removed 0 bases from V and 1 base from J; junction bases left unmatched: 2. The CDR3 contains 15 residues. Germline CDR1 SGHRS, CDR2 YFSETQ. DNA of the CDR3: TGCGCCAGCAGCTTGGGGCAGGGGGGCACAGATACGCAGTATTTT. As protein: CASSLGQGGTDTQYF.

The gene calls are TRBV19 and TRBJ1-1, with no clear D. Deletions cut 7 bases from V and 5 bases from J, with 11 bases between. The CDR3 extends over 12 amino acids. The germline gives CDR1 LNHDA, CDR2 SQIVND (reference sequence). The CDR3 coding sequence is TGTGCCAGTACCCTCGGACTTACTGAAGCTTTCTTT. Protein sequence: CASTLGLTEAFF.

The chain uses TRBV6-5 and TRBJ1-6; no reliable D call. The ends were cut back, 7 bases at V and 8 bases at J, with 18 bases in the middle. Germline CDR1 reads MNHEY; CDR2 reads SVGAGI. The CDR3 has 15 amino acids. The CDR3 reads CASTAAEVVDSPLHF. The DNA for the CDR3 is TGTGCCAGCACCGCGGCGGAGGTGGTGGATTCACCCCTCCACTTT.

This sequence joins TRBV28 and TRBJ1-2, with 10 bases identical to TRBD1. Germline-derived CDR1 and CDR2 are MDHEN and SYDVKM. Germline trimming cut 10 bases from V and 8 bases from J; bases unmatched to any gene: 16. The CDR3 consists of 15 residues. Here the CDR3 reads CATPDRGRPGGGYTF. CDR3 DNA: TGTGCCACCCCTGACAGGGGGCGCCCAGGGGGAGGCTACACCTTC.

This chain links TRBV2 with TRBJ2-1, with a tentative D call TRBD2 (5 bases). The germline V gene encodes CDR1 SNHLY and CDR2 FYNNEI. The CDR3 runs 12 residues. V lost 5 bases, J lost 15 bases, and 17 bases lay in between. The CDR3 bases are TGTGCCAGCAGTTTAGAGGGCCCCAAAGGGTTCTTC. Its translation: CASSLEGPKGFF.

V is TRBV19 and J is TRBJ1-2; TRBD1 might be the D (5 bases). With 8 bases removed from V and 8 bases from J, the gap between germline ends came to 18 bases. The CDR3 totals 13 residues. The V gene's germline CDR1 is LNHDA and CDR2 SQIVND (reference sequence). The CDR3: CASFHRSGNGYTF. CDR3 in DNA: TGTGCCAGTTTTCATCGGTCAGGGAACGGCTACACCTTC.